Below are 24 T cell receptor beta chains sequenced from a single sample in a study of T cells in Graves' hyperthyroidism and ophthalmopathy. TCR beta CDR3 regions were amplified from RNA. First-round RT-PCR of the TCR CDR3 relied on the HTBI primer set. TCRdb independently ran MiXCR on the multiplex PCR reads; one entry per CDR3 protein. The data show around 700,000 distinct CDR3 sequences, 30% to 40% seen once. Sequencing was performed on blood. These receptors were collected from a woman aged 40 to 50 with Graves' hyperthyroidism.

V usage is TRBV6-6 and J usage is TRBJ2-7; D remains unclear. Trimming shortened V by 6 bases and J by 1 base, and 22 bases separated the two germline ends. Germline V gene lookup returns CDR1 MNHNY and CDR2 SVGAGI (reference sequence). The CDR3 contains 17 residues. The CDR3 region has the DNA TGTGCCAGCAGGACGACGGCCGGCGGCCGGGCGTCCTACGAGCAGTACTTC. Its protein product is CASRTTAGGRASYEQYF.

The gene calls are TRBV6-1 and TRBJ1-1; the D gene is possibly TRBD1 (6 bases). This CDR3 has 15 residues. CDR1 and CDR2 from the germline V gene are MNHNS and SASEGT. V lost 5 bases and J 3 bases, leaving 16 bases between the germline ends. Here the CDR3 reads CASSPGVEVDTEAFF. The CDR3, as DNA: TGTGCCAGCAGTCCAGGGGTTGAGGTGGACACTGAAGCTTTCTTT.

J is TRBJ2-7 and V is TRBV25-1, with 7 positions matching TRBD1. CDR1 is MGHDK, CDR2 SYGVNS, per germline. This CDR3 contains 13 residues. J was trimmed by 5 bases and V by 5 bases; bases with no gene match: 6. The CDR3 DNA reads TGTGCCAGCAGTTTCAGGGGGACCCACGAGCAGTACTTC. Translated: CASSFRGTHEQYF.

This clonotype has at least ten counts. The genes are TRBV7-6 and TRBJ1-6, with unresolved D. This CDR3 has 14 residues. V was shortened by 2 bases and J by 10 bases, with 12 bases between the two germline ends. The germline gives CDR1 SGHVS, CDR2 FNYEAQ. The CDR3 DNA sequence: TGTGCCAGCAGCTTATCGGGGTCTGACTCACCCCTCCACTTT. Its protein is CASSLSGSDSPLHF.

The table lists this clonotype with a few counts. This chain uses TRBV7-9 with TRBJ1-5; 7 positions agree with TRBD1. The CDR3 has 14 amino acids. CDR1 and CDR2 (germline): SEHNR, FQNEAQ (reference sequence). Trimming cost V 4 bases and J 9 bases; bases outside gene matches: 9. The CDR3 DNA is TGTGCCAGCAGCTCAGGACAGGCCACTCGGCCCCAGCATTTT. Protein: CASSSGQATRPQHF.

About this clonotype: A much larger clone lies one base from this, so it may be a read error. The chain combines TRBV7-9 with TRBJ1-4; no definite D call. Germline CDR1 and CDR2: SEHNR and FQNEAQ (reference sequence). There are 15 residues in the CDR3. CDR3 DNA sequence: TGTGCCAGCAGCCGCACCGTTGCAACTAGTGAAAAACTGTTTTTT. Amino acids: CASSRTVATSEKLFF.

Remarks on this clonotype: The limits of the CDR3 on the DNA are not certain, so only TCRdb's listed CDR3 is given. The V gene is TRBV2, the J gene TRBJ2-2; the table's D call of TRBD1 was not tested on the DNA. Counting both end residues, the CDR3 totals 23 amino acids. Germline lookup yields CDR1 SNHLY and CDR2 FYNNEI. The CDR3 is CASSPGTGSNVLTFGAGTGELFF.

This clonotype occurred a few times. The rearrangement joins TRBV6-2 or TRBV6-3 to TRBJ1-1, with D possibly matching TRBD1 (6 bases). The germline V and J ends were trimmed by 6 bases and 8 bases, with 13 bases remaining between them. The CDR3 totals 12 residues. In germline, CDR1 is MNHEY, CDR2 SVGEGT. In DNA form, the CDR3 reads TGTGCCAGCAGCACAAACAGGGCCGAAGCTTTCTTT. Residues: CASSTNRAEAFF.

This clonotype was observed many times. This chain joins TRBV10-3 and TRBJ1-1; 11 bases line up with TRBD1. CDR1 and CDR2 from the germline V gene are ENHRY and SYGVKD. The V and J ends lost 10 bases and 7 bases, in that order; junction bases with no gene match: 17. The CDR3 spans 16 residues. Here the CDR3 reads CATARTGGAGTLEAFF. CDR3 coding DNA: TGTGCCACCGCCCGGACAGGGGGCGCGGGCACCCTTGAAGCTTTCTTT.

This clonotype was observed a single time. The rearrangement links TRBV19 to TRBJ1-2; D is perhaps TRBD1 (5 bases). The CDR3 is 13 amino acids. Trimming took off 7 bases at V and 4 bases at J, with 13 bases between the two ends. The V gene's germline CDR1 is LNHDA and CDR2 SQIVND (reference sequence). For the CDR3, the DNA is TGTGCCAGTATGCGGGGGGAACTCTATGGCTACACCTTC. It translates to CASMRGELYGYTF.

This clonotype was seen a few times. This chain connects TRBV20-1 to TRBJ1-2; possibly TRBD1 for D (6 bases). The CDR3 is made up of 15 amino acids. V was shortened by 3 bases and J by 2 bases, with 16 bases between the two germline ends. Germline lookup yields CDR1 DFQATT and CDR2 SNEGSKA (reference sequence). Written as DNA, the CDR3 is TGCAGTGCTAGTGACCCAGGGGCAGGGAACTATGGCTACACCTTC. Encoded protein: CSASDPGAGNYGYTF.

CDR3 sequence: CAWTPGTANYGYTF. The DNA of the CDR3 is TGTGCCTGGACCCCAGGGACGGCGAACTATGGCTACACCTTC. The chain combines TRBV30 with TRBJ1-2; possible D gene TRBD1, 5 bases. V shed 4 bases and J shed 2 bases, with 14 bases lying between them. Per the germline V gene, CDR1 is GTSNPN and CDR2 is SVGIG (reference sequence). The CDR3 runs to 14 residues.

This chain joins TRBV2 and TRBJ1-1; D gene uncertain. CDR3 size: 14 residues. With 5 bases removed from V and 5 bases from J, the gap between germline ends came to 15 bases. Germline CDR1 reads SNHLY; CDR2 reads FYNNEI. The CDR3 loop reads CASSFGVGKTEAFF. DNA of the CDR3: TGTGCCAGCAGTTTCGGGGTTGGTAAGACTGAAGCTTTCTTT.

This clonotype was observed many times. This rearrangement joins TRBV10-3 to TRBJ1-1, with D unclear. The ends were cut back, 10 bases at V and 4 bases at J, with 13 bases in the middle. Germline CDR1 ENHRY, CDR2 SYGVKD. The CDR3 totals 12 residues. This chain's CDR3 is CATGMAITEAFF. The CDR3 DNA is TGTGCCACCGGGATGGCGATCACTGAAGCTTTCTTT.

This clonotype was observed a few times. V usage is TRBV6-5 and J usage is TRBJ1-1, with 7 bases identical to TRBD1. This CDR3 contains 15 residues. Germline CDR1 MNHEY, CDR2 SVGAGI. J was trimmed by 0 bases and V by 5 bases; bases with no gene match: 6. For the CDR3, the DNA is TGTGCCAGCAGTCCCTCGGACAGGCTGAACACTGAAGCTTTCTTT. Translated: CASSPSDRLNTEAFF.

Points on this clonotype: Just one base apart from a much larger clone, this may be a read error. The chain's CDR3 is CASGRFIVPFDSPLHF. The DNA for the CDR3 is TGTGCCAGCGGACGTTTCATAGTCCCTTTTGATTCACCCCTCCACTTT. J is TRBJ1-6 and V is TRBV2; D is unclear. Trimming took off 8 bases at V and 8 bases at J, with 22 bases between the two ends. CDR3 length: 16 residues. Germline values: CDR1 SNHLY, CDR2 FYNNEI.

In its sample, this clonotype was seen many times. This rearrangement joins TRBV20-1 to TRBJ2-7, with D possibly matching TRBD1 (5 bases). This CDR3 region has 14 residues. Trimming took 4 bases from V and 1 from J, leaving 14 bases between them. CDR1 is DFQATT and CDR2 is SNEGSKA in the germline V gene (reference sequence). The CDR3 here is CSAIGALGSYEQYF. The CDR3 DNA sequence: TGCAGTGCTATTGGGGCCCTCGGGTCCTACGAGCAGTACTTC.

Of note for this clonotype: A single base separates this from a much larger clone, so it may be a read error. V usage is TRBV9 and J usage is TRBJ1-1; unclear D gene. This CDR3 is built from 14 residues. V was trimmed by 3 bases and J by 1 base, leaving 10 bases between them. The germline CDR1 and CDR2 sequences are SGDLS and YYNGEE. The DNA of the CDR3 is TGTGCCAGCAGCGAAACAGAACCGAACACTGAAGCTTTCTTT. It encodes CASSETEPNTEAFF.

This chain joins TRBV7-3 and TRBJ1-1; no firm D call. This CDR3 is 14 amino acids long. In germline, CDR1 is SGHTA, CDR2 FQGTGA. V was shortened by 6 bases and J by 2 bases, with 13 bases between the two germline ends. This chain's CDR3 is CASSSLTLNTEAFF. The CDR3 DNA reads TGTGCCAGCAGTTCCTTGACACTCAACACTGAAGCTTTCTTT. The variable domain in full, with the rest retrieved from reference TRBV7-3 and TRBJ1-1, is GAGVSQTPSNKVTEKGKYVELRCDPISGHTALYWYRQSLGQGPEFLIYFQGTGAADDSGLPNDRFFAVRPEGSVSTLKIQRTERGDSAVYLCASSSLTLNTEAFFGQGTRLTVV.

The chain recombines TRBV5-6 with TRBJ2-5; a possible D gene is TRBD1 (6 bases). V gave up 9 bases and J gave up 4 bases, with 16 bases separating them. Germline V CDR1 and CDR2: SGHDT, YYEEEE. The CDR3 length is 13 residues. The CDR3 DNA is TGTGCCAACAACGTCCACAGGGTAGAGACCCAGTACTTC. This gives the protein CANNVHRVETQYF.

The J gene is TRBJ1-2, the V gene TRBV20-1; weak D call: TRBD1 (6 bases). CDR1 DFQATT and CDR2 SNEGSKA come from the germline V gene (reference sequence). V shed 6 bases and J shed 3 bases, with 14 bases lying between them. This CDR3 region has 13 residues. The CDR3 reads CSATGNTDYGYTF. DNA of the CDR3: TGCAGTGCCACAGGGAACACGGACTATGGCTACACCTTC.

The table lists this clonotype with a count of one. This clone may be a read error of a much larger clone one base away. The gene calls are TRBV12-3 or TRBV12-4 and TRBJ1-2; D not resolved. The CDR3 covers 14 residues. The CDR3 DNA is TGTGCCGGCAGTTTCGGCAGATCCAACTATGGCTACACCTTC. The encoded protein is CAGSFGRSNYGYTF.

There are a few counts of this clonotype. CDR3 coding DNA: TGTGCCAGCAGCGCTAAACAGGGGAACCAAGAGACCCAGTACTTC. Its translation: CASSAKQGNQETQYF. The chain recombines TRBV9 with TRBJ2-5; 7 positions agree with TRBD1. Looked up from germline, CDR1 is SGDLS and CDR2 is YYNGEE. The junction had 5 bases not matched to a gene; V was cut back by 3 bases and J by 0 bases. There are 15 residues in the CDR3.

This clonotype appeared many times. This chain uses TRBV2 with TRBJ1-1; no clear D. CDR3 length: 13 amino acids. Germline CDR1 and CDR2: SNHLY and FYNNEI. Trimming removed 7 bases at V and 2 bases at J, with 11 bases between. This chain's CDR3 is CASTEEVNTEAFF. CDR3 sequence (DNA): TGTGCCAGCACTGAGGAAGTTAACACTGAAGCTTTCTTT. Full variable domain (outside the CDR3, taken from reference TRBV2 and TRBJ1-1): EPEVTQTPSHQVTQMGQEVILRCVPISNHLYFYWYRQILGQKVEFLVSFYNNEISEKSEIFDDQFSVERPDGSNFTLKIRSTKLEDSAMYFCASTEEVNTEAFFGQGTRLTVV.